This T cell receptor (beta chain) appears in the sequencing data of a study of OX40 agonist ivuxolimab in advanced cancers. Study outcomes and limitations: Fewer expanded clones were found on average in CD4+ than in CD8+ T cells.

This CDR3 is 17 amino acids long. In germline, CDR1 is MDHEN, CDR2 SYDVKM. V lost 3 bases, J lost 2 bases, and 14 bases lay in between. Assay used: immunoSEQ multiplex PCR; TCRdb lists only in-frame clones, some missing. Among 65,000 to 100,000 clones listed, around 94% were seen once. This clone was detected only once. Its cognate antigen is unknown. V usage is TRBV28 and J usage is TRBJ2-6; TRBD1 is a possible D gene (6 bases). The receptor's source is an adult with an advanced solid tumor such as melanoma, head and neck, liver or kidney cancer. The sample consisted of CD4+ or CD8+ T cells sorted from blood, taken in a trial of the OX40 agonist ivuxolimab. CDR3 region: CASSFTGMTAGANVLTF. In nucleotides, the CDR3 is TGTGCCAGCAGTTTCACAGGGATGACTGCTGGGGCCAACGTCCTGACTTTC. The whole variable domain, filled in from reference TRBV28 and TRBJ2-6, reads DVKVTQSSRYLVKRTGEKVFLECVQDMDHENMFWYRQDPGLGLRLIYFSYDVKMKEKGDIPEGYSVSREKKERFSLILESASTNQTSMYLCASSFTGMTAGANVLTFGAGSRLTVL.